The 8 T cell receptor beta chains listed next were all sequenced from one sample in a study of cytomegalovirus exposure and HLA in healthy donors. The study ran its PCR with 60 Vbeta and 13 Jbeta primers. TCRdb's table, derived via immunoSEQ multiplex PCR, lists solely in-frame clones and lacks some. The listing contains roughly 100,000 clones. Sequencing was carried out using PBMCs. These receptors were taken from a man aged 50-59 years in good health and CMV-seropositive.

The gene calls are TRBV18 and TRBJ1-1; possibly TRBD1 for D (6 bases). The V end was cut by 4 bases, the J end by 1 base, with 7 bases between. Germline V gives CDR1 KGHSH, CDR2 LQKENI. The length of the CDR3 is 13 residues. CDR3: CASSRGGNTEAFF. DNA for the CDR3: TGTGCCAGCTCACGAGGGGGGAACACTGAAGCTTTCTTT.

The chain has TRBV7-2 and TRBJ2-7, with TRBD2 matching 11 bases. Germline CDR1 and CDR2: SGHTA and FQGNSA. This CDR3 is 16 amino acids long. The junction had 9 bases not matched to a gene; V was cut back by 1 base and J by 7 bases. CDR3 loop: CASSLGVAGGPWEQYV. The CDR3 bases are TGTGCCAGCAGCTTAGGTGTAGCGGGAGGGCCATGGGAGCAGTACGTC.

The CDR3 DNA follows: TGCGCCAGCAGCCAAGAGCCAGTATCGAACACTGAAGCTTTCTTT. This gives the protein CASSQEPVSNTEAFF. This chain joins TRBV4-3 and TRBJ1-1; D not certain. Between the trimmed V and J ends, which lost 0 bases and 1 base, there was a span of 9 bases. The CDR3 runs to 15 residues. The germline CDR1 and CDR2 sequences are LGHNA and YSLEER.

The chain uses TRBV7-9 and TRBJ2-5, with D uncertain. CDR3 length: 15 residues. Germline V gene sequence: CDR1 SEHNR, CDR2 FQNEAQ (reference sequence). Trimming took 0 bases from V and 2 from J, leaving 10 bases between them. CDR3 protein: CASSLASYPQETQYF. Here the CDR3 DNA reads TGTGCCAGCAGCTTAGCGTCCTACCCACAAGAGACCCAGTACTTC.

CDR3: CAISPTSGRYNEQFF. CDR3 sequence (DNA): TGTGCCATCAGCCCAACTAGCGGGAGATACAATGAGCAGTTCTTC. V and J are TRBV10-3 and TRBJ2-1, with 11 bases aligning to TRBD2. V was clipped by 6 bases and J by 4 bases; unmatched bases: 5. The CDR3 is made up of 15 amino acids. Germline-derived CDR1 and CDR2 are ENHRY and SYGVKD.

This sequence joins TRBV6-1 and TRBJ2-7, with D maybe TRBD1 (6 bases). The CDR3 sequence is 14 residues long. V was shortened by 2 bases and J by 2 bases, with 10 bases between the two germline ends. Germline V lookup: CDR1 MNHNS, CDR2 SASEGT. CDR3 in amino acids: CASSETWGPYEQYV. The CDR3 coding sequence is TGTGCCAGCAGTGAAACTTGGGGGCCCTACGAGCAGTACGTC.

This CDR3 is CAGQLSGFGNEQFF. CDR3 DNA sequence: TGTGCCGGACAACTTAGCGGGTTTGGCAATGAGCAGTTCTTC. The chain carries TRBV5-4 and TRBJ2-1; 7 nucleotides line up with TRBD2. This CDR3 is 14 amino acids long. V trimming: 10 bases; J trimming: 6 bases; junction bases outside the gene matches: 13. Germline loops: CDR1 SGHNT, CDR2 YYREEE (reference sequence). The full variable domain, rest sourced from reference TRBV5-4 and TRBJ2-1, is ETGVTQSPTHLIKTRGQQVTLRCSSQSGHNTVSWYQQALGQGPQFIFQYYREEENGRGNFPPRFSGLQFPNYSSELNVNALELDDSALYLCAGQLSGFGNEQFFGPGTRLTVL.

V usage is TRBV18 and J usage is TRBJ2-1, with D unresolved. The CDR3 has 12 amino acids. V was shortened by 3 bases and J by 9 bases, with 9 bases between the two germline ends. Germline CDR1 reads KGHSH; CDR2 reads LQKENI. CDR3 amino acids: CASSPLSGEQFF. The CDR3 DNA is TGTGCCAGCTCACCCCTTTCCGGTGAGCAGTTCTTC. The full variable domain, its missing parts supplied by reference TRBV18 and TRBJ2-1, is NAGVMQNPRHLVRRRGQEARLRCSPMKGHSHVYWYRQLPEEGLKFMVYLQKENIIDESGMPKERFSAEFPKEGPSILRIQQVVRGDSAAYFCASSPLSGEQFFGPGTRLTVL.